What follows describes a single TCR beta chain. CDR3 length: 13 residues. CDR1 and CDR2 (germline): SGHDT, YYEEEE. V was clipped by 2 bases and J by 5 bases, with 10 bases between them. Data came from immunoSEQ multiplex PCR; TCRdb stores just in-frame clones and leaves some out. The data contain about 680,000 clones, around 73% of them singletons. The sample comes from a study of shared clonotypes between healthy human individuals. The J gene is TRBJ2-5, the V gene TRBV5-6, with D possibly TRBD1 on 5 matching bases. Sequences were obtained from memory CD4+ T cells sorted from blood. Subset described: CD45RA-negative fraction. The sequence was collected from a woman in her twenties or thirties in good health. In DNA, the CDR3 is TGTGCCAGCAGCTTAATCAGGGCTGAGACCCAGTACTTC. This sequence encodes CASSLIRAETQYF.